This record covers a single T cell receptor beta chain. Its antigen is not known. The sample comes from a study of ipilimumab plus nivolumab after autologous stem cell transplantation. Study-wide points: Authors suggest TCR repertoire, Treg phenotype and gut microbiota support further study.

Checkpoint therapy with ipilimumab 1 mg/kg began 14 to 28 days after transplant. Dosing: nivolumab 3 mg/kg IV, weeks 1, 4, 7, 10, then every two weeks to week 26. The data were produced by immunoSEQ multiplex PCR, yet TCRdb's version contains in-frame clones alone and is incomplete. The sample consists of some 45,000 clones, about 88% of them appearing once. The CDR3 covers 14 residues. Trimming took off 3 bases at V and 3 bases at J, with 11 bases between the two ends. Germline lookup yields CDR1 KGHSH and CDR2 LQKENI. The gene calls are TRBV18 and TRBJ1-1; D perhaps matches TRBD1 (6 bases). The receptor was derived from a male donor with multiple myeloma. This specimen was PBMCs, taken in a trial of ipilimumab plus nivolumab as post-transplant consolidation. CDR3 region: CASSPNRQDTEAFF. In DNA, the CDR3 is TGTGCCAGCTCACCTAATCGACAGGACACTGAAGCTTTCTTT.